A selection of T cell receptor beta chains follows, all from one sample in a study of cytomegalovirus exposure and HLA in healthy donors. The method was immunoSEQ multiplex PCR; TCRdb's version includes in-frame clones alone and lacks a portion of them. The top ten clones hold 1.5% to 2% of a sample with about 170,000 clones, 75% to 90% of them seen once. The sample consisted of PBMCs. These receptors were taken from a woman aged 18 to 35 in good health and CMV-seronegative. Both conserved end residues are part of each CDR3. The D gene is left open where the match is weak. Clone size appears in some rows only: once, few, many, or a class for an expanded clone.

j_call,clone_size,v_call,d_call,cdr3_aa,cdr3_nt
TRBJ2-2,once,TRBV2,NA,CASSRQFVSGELFF,TGTGCCAGCAGTAGACAGTTTGTTTCCGGGGAGCTGTTTTTT
TRBJ1-1,NA,TRBV6-5,TRBD1,CASIPDRAGTEAFF,TGTGCCAGCATCCCTGACAGGGCGGGCACTGAAGCTTTCTTT
TRBJ2-3,NA,TRBV2,TRBD2,CASTLRAGTTDTQYF,TGTGCCAGCACCCTAAGAGCGGGAACCACAGATACGCAGTATTTT
TRBJ1-1,NA,TRBV7-9,NA,CASSTHRDGGEAFF,TGTGCCAGCAGCACCCACAGGGATGGCGGTGAAGCTTTCTTT
TRBJ2-1,NA,TRBV7-3,TRBD2,CASSSGLAGAYNEQFF,TGTGCCAGCAGCTCCGGACTAGCGGGAGCATACAATGAGCAGTTCTTC
TRBJ2-7,NA,TRBV28,NA,CASSMTGGPSYEQYF,TGTGCCAGCAGCATGACAGGAGGCCCTTCCTACGAGCAGTACTTC
TRBJ1-5,NA,TRBV7-3,NA,CASSSPGYRDQPQHF,TGTGCCAGCAGCTCACCAGGGTATCGGGATCAGCCCCAGCATTTT
TRBJ1-5,NA,TRBV30,NA,CAWSVYSGDQPQHF,TGTGCCTGGAGTGTCTACTCGGGGGACCAGCCCCAGCATTTT
TRBJ1-6,NA,TRBV4-1,TRBD1,CASSRDDRVNSPLHF,TGCGCCAGCAGCCGAGACGACAGGGTTAATTCACCCCTCCACTTT
TRBJ1-2,NA,TRBV5-1,TRBD1,CASSTGTGEGLWGYTF,TGCGCCAGCAGCACCGGGACAGGGGAGGGACTGTGGGGCTACACCTTC
TRBJ1-1,NA,TRBV5-1,NA,CASSSWGSGRLGTEAFF,TGCGCCAGCAGCTCGTGGGGATCAGGGCGGTTGGGCACTGAAGCTTTCTTT
TRBJ2-7,few,TRBV6-1,TRBD2,CASSEWPRVTTSALSSYEQYF,TGTGCCAGCAGTGAATGGCCCAGGGTGACCACTAGCGCATTGAGCTCCTACGAGCAGTACTTC
TRBJ1-5,NA,TRBV13,TRBD1,CASSQSDRGHNQPQHF,TGTGCCAGCAGCCAGAGCGACAGGGGGCACAATCAGCCCCAGCATTTT
TRBJ2-2,NA,TRBV5-1,NA,CASRPSGQLMNTGELFF,TGCGCCAGCAGACCGTCCGGACAACTGATGAACACCGGGGAGCTGTTTTTT
TRBJ2-2,NA,TRBV7-7,TRBD2,CASSSSGRNTGELFF,TGTGCCAGCAGCTCTAGCGGGCGAAACACCGGGGAGCTGTTTTTT
TRBJ1-2,few,TRBV6-5,NA,CASSEGQGYYGYTF,TGTGCCAGCAGCGAAGGACAAGGGTACTATGGCTACACCTTC
TRBJ2-7,NA,TRBV18,TRBD2,CASSGTSGRGEQYF,TGTGCCAGCTCTGGGACTAGCGGGAGAGGCGAGCAGTACTTC
TRBJ2-7,NA,TRBV28,NA,CKSVPAGLGGRPGLRYEQYF,NA